This TCR beta chain was captured in a study of T cell repertoires in cytomegalovirus infection. Across the whole study: Indicated by public TCR beta signatures were CMV infection and matching HLA type. Broader study findings: The cumulative frequency of public TCR beta families identified carriers of CMV plus the relevant HLA. The ex vivo response was dominated by HLA-C-restricted CMV-specific TCR beta clonotypes.

In TCRdb, the reads were re-called with MiXCR into one record per CDR3 protein. The sample holds some 280,000 distinct CDR3 sequences, approximately 14% seen once. As for this clonotype: The antigen remains unidentified.

Germline V gene data show CDR1 as MGHDK and CDR2 as SYGVNS. Trimming cost V 7 bases and J 5 bases, with 23 bases left between them. CDR3 size: 16 residues. The TCR comes from a human donor in good health (CMV status not recorded). Some clones in this sample may be carry-over from other donors' samples. The sample comprised PBMCs. The genes are TRBV25-1 and TRBJ1-1; D possibly corresponds to TRBD1 (6 bases). The CDR3 here is CASKGVWGGSRTEAFF. The CDR3 bases are TGTGCCAGCAAGGGGGTTTGGGGGGGCTCGAGGACTGAAGCTTTCTTT.